This T cell receptor beta chain was captured by sequencing in a study of Ad26.COV2.S vaccination and SARS-CoV-2 variants. Treatment in this sample: roughly 19 received Ad26.COV2.S at low or high dose, single or two shots; several received placebo; per-sample allocation not given. The samples date from day 63 after the first vaccine or placebo injection. Clones were read by immunoSEQ multiplex PCR, and TCRdb kept only the in-frame ones, dropping some. The data contain 300,000 to 350,000 clones, around 83% of them singletons. The CDR3 has 17 residues. Looked up from germline, CDR1 is SGHAT and CDR2 is FQNNGV. Germline trimming cut 6 bases from V and 4 bases from J; bases unmatched to any gene: 11.

The clonotype comes from a person between 18 and 60 years old who received the Ad26.COV2.S COVID-19 vaccine or a placebo. The genes are TRBV11-2 and TRBJ2-2; 10 nucleotides align to TRBD1. Sequences were derived from peripheral blood, sampled in a trial of Ad26.COV2.S vaccine versus placebo. The CDR3 is CASSRQGAIVGTGELFF. In nucleotides, the CDR3 is TGTGCCAGCAGTCGACAGGGGGCGATCGTAGGCACCGGGGAGCTGTTTTTT.